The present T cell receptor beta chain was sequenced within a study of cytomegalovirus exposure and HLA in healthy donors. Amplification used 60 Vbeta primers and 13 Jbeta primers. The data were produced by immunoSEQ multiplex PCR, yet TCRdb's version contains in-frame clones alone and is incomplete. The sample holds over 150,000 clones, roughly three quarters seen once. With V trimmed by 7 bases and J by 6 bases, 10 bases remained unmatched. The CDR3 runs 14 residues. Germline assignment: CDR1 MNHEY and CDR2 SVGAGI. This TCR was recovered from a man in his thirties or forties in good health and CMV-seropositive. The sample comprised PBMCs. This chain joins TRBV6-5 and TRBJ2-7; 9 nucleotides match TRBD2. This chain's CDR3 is CASNKAGTSTEQYF. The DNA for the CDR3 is TGTGCCAGCAATAAAGCCGGGACTAGCACCGAGCAGTACTTC.